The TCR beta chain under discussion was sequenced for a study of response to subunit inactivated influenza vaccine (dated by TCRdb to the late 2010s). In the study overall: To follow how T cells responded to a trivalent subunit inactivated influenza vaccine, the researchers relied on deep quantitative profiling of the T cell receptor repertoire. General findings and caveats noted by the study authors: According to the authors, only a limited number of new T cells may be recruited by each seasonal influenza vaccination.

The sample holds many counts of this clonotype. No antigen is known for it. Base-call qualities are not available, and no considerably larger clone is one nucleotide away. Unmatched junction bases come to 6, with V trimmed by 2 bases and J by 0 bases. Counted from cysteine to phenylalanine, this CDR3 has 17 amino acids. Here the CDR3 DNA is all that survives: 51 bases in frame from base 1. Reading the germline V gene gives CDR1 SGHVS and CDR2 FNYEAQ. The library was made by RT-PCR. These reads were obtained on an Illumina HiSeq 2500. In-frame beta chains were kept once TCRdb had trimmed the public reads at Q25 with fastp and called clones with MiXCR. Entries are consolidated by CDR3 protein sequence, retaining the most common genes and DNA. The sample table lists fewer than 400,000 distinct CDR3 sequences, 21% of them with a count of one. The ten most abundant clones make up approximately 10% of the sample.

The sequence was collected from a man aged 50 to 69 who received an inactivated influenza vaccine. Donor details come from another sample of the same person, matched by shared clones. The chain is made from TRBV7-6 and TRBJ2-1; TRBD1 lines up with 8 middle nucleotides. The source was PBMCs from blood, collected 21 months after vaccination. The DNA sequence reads TGTGCCAGCAGCTTATACTCCGGGACAGGCTCCTACAATGAGCAGTTCTTC. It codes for CASSLYSGTGSYNEQFF. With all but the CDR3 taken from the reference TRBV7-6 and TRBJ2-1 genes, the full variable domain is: GAGVSQSPRYKVTKRGQDVALRCDPISGHVSLYWYRQALGQGPEFLTYFNYEAQQDKSGLPNDRFSAERPEGSISTLTIQRTEQRDSAMYRCASSLYSGTGSYNEQFFGPGTRLTVL.